This T cell receptor beta chain was found in a study of spatial heterogeneity in lung cancer. Study information: The donors were 55 to 85 patients with non-small cell lung cancer that was early-stage and untreated. Where available, sequencing covered follow-up PBMC samples, taken at a median of around 22 months after resection.

Every TCR cDNA molecule carried a tag that served as a unique molecular identifier. TCRdb used MiXCR to reprocess the 5' RACE reads, holding one entry per CDR3 protein. The sample holds 110,000 or so distinct CDR3 sequences, 11% seen once. Germline V CDR1 and CDR2: SQVTM, ANQGSEA. The CDR3 spans 14 residues. Trimming left V 4 bases short and J 3 bases short, with 13 bases between. Time point: blood at routine non-recurrence follow-up after resection. Unsorted samples of tumor, nontumor lung or frozen PBMC had their whole RNA sequenced. This clonotype was counted only a few times. This receptor was obtained from a female donor with early-stage non-small cell lung cancer. Sequencing was performed on PBMCs, taken at follow-up. The V gene is TRBV29-1, the J gene TRBJ1-5; D not certain. The CDR3 DNA is TGCAGCGTTGCGGGCCCTGGGCCCAATCAGCCCCAGCATTTT. Encoded protein: CSVAGPGPNQPQHF.